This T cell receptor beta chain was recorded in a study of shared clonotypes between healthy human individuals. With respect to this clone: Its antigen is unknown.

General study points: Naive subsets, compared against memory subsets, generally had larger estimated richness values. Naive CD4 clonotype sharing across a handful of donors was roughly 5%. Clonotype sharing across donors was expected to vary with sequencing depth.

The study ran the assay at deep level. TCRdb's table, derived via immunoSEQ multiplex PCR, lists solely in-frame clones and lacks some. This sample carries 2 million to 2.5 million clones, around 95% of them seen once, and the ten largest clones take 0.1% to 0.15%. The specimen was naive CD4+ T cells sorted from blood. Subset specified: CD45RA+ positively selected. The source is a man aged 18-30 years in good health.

The CDR3 DNA is TGTGCCGCTAAGACAGGGGGCGAAGAAAAACTGTTTTTT. It specifies CAAKTGGEEKLFF. V and J are TRBV7-9 and TRBJ1-4; 10 bases agree with TRBD1. Trimming took 11 bases from V and 8 from J; bases not matched to a gene: 8. CDR1 and CDR2 from the germline V gene are SEHNR and FQNEAQ (reference sequence). The CDR3 contains 13 residues.